This T cell receptor (beta chain) was documented in a study of a mutant IDH1 vaccine in newly diagnosed glioma. Turning to the study itself: Treated patients comprised 62.5% males and around 38% females, mean age about 40 years. Most patients had radiochemotherapy with temozolomide before enrollment; others had one alone.

CDR3 length: 14 amino acids. V was shortened by 4 bases and J by 3 bases, with 13 bases between the two germline ends. Germline lookup yields CDR1 LGHNA and CDR2 YSLEER. Study-level findings and limits: Induction of immune responses by the vaccine occurred in about 92% of patients. Shifts in the top peripheral T cell clonotypes seemed unrelated to pseudoprogression.

On this clone itself: Its antigen is unidentified.

Some clones are missing from TCRdb's copy, which holds only in-frame ones; the method was immunoSEQ multiplex PCR. The table has about 33,000 clones, less than 90% seen once. Sample time point: baseline, week 1 (first vaccination visit). Treatment meaning: pre-vaccination baseline after standard-of-care therapy. This clonotype was obtained from a woman between 40 and 55 years old with glioma. This material consisted of PBMCs, taken from a glioma patient treated with radiotherapy, temozolomide or both. V gene TRBV4-3 combines with J gene TRBJ2-7, with D unclear. The CDR3 DNA reads TGCGCCAGCAGCCGAGATATGAGTTTCTACGAGCAGTACTTC. It is translated as CASSRDMSFYEQYF.